This T cell receptor (beta chain) was sequenced during a study of blood T cell repertoires in COVID-19. Turning to the study itself: PBMCs, B-cell-depleted T cells, or T cells were the source of the cDNA or gDNA that made up the material.

Methods used by the authors: Reference gene primer amplification in the assay estimated nucleated cell counts. The table came from immunoSEQ multiplex PCR; TCRdb's copy has only in-frame clones and leaves some out. V and J calls and clone size come straight from that table; D and trimming were deduced from the DNA. The table has about 99,000 clones, roughly 91% seen once. V lost 2 bases to trimming and J lost 6 bases, with 11 bases between them. CDR3 length: 14 residues. Germline CDR1 MNHEY, CDR2 SVGEGT. The sequence was collected from a human donor in a cohort sampled during active COVID-19. The V call is TRBV6-2 or TRBV6-3, the J call TRBJ1-5, with D possibly being TRBD1 (5 bases). Sequencing used peripheral blood. In DNA form, the CDR3 reads TGTGCCAGCAGTTACGGCGGGGGAGGTCAGCCCCAGCATTTT. This translates into CASSYGGGGQPQHF.